These T cell receptor beta chains were read from a single sample in a study of response to subunit inactivated influenza vaccine. TCRdb processed the RT-PCR reads anew with MiXCR; each CDR3 protein has one entry. The sample yields some 300,000 distinct CDR3 sequences, around 22% seen once. The specimen was PBMCs from blood, collected roughly 20 months after vaccination. The receptors originated from a man between 50 and 69 years old who received an inactivated influenza vaccine. Both conserved end residues are part of each CDR3. A D gene is named only where the DNA matches it firmly. A row's size may be missing; if present it is once, few, many or a size class.

D gene: TRBD2
J gene: TRBJ2-1
clone size: few
V gene: TRBV4-1
CDR3 length: 15
CDR3 DNA: TGCGCCAGTACGAATCCACTAGCGGGAGGAAATGAGCAGTTCTTC
CDR3 protein: CASTNPLAGGNEQFF

D gene: TRBD1
J gene: TRBJ2-2
clone size: once
V gene: TRBV20-1
CDR3 length: 15
CDR3 DNA: TGCAGTGCTAGAGATCAGACAACAGGGGTCGGGGAGCTGTTTTTT
CDR3 protein: CSARDQTTGVGELFF

D gene: .
J gene: TRBJ1-2
clone size: .
V gene: TRBV6-5
CDR3 length: 13
CDR3 DNA: TGTGCCAGCAGTTACGGTCAGCTCTATGGCTACACCTTC
CDR3 protein: CASSYGQLYGYTF

D gene: .
J gene: TRBJ2-4
clone size: few
V gene: TRBV5-6
CDR3 length: 17
CDR3 DNA: TGTGCCAGCAGCTTGGTCGGCGTTATAGGGGCCAAAAACATTCAGTACTTC
CDR3 protein: CASSLVGVIGAKNIQYF

D gene: .
J gene: TRBJ1-5
clone size: .
V gene: TRBV6-5
CDR3 length: 14
CDR3 DNA: TGTGCCAGCAGTTACAGGGATAGCAATCAGCCCCAGCATTTT
CDR3 protein: CASSYRDSNQPQHF

D gene: .
J gene: TRBJ1-5
clone size: .
V gene: TRBV6-2/TRBV6-3
CDR3 length: 16
CDR3 DNA: TGTGCCGCAAGGAGTGCAGGGTCCTATAGCAATCAGCCCCAGCATTTT
CDR3 protein: CAARSAGSYSNQPQHF

D gene: .
J gene: TRBJ1-4
clone size: few
V gene: TRBV18
CDR3 length: 16
CDR3 DNA: TGTGCCAGCTCACCACCGCTTTCGGCAGCTAATGAAAAACTGTTTTTT
CDR3 protein: CASSPPLSAANEKLFF

D gene: .
J gene: TRBJ1-1
clone size: few
V gene: TRBV20-1
CDR3 length: 11
CDR3 DNA: TGCAGTGCTCGGCTGGTCACTGAAGCTTTCTTT
CDR3 protein: CSARLVTEAFF

D gene: .
J gene: TRBJ2-4
clone size: .
V gene: TRBV29-1
CDR3 length: 12
CDR3 DNA: TGCAGCGTTGTCTCAAAAAAAAACATTCAGTACTTC
CDR3 protein: CSVVSKKNIQYF

D gene: TRBD1
J gene: TRBJ2-3
clone size: many
V gene: TRBV27
CDR3 length: 22
CDR3 DNA: TGTGCCAGCAGTTCCATGACAGGGCTCGACAATTATGGCGGCGCTAGCACAGATACGCAGTATTTT
CDR3 protein: CASSSMTGLDNYGGASTDTQYF

D gene: .
J gene: TRBJ2-1
clone size: .
V gene: TRBV5-6
CDR3 length: 14
CDR3 DNA: TGTGCCAGCAGCTTGGCCCCAGGGGTCGGTGAGCAGTTCTTC
CDR3 protein: CASSLAPGVGEQFF

D gene: .
J gene: TRBJ1-2
clone size: .
V gene: TRBV7-8
CDR3 length: 18
CDR3 DNA: TGTGCCAGCAGCTTAGGCCGGGACGGCTTACCGAAGGACTATGGCTACACCTTC
CDR3 protein: CASSLGRDGLPKDYGYTF

D gene: TRBD1
J gene: TRBJ2-5
clone size: .
V gene: TRBV12-3/TRBV12-4
CDR3 length: 17
CDR3 DNA: TGTGCCAGCAGTCTTAAACTCCGGGACAGGGGTTGGGAGACCCAGTACTTC
CDR3 protein: CASSLKLRDRGWETQYF

D gene: .
J gene: TRBJ1-2
clone size: .
V gene: TRBV5-1
CDR3 length: 17
CDR3 DNA: TGCGCCAGCAGCTTGAATTTCGGGATCCCTAGAATCTATGGCTACACCTTC
CDR3 protein: CASSLNFGIPRIYGYTF

D gene: .
J gene: TRBJ1-1
clone size: few
V gene: TRBV7-2
CDR3 length: 15
CDR3 DNA: TGTGCCAGCAGCACCAAGGACGGATTGAACACTGAAGCTTTCTTT
CDR3 protein: CASSTKDGLNTEAFF

D gene: .
J gene: TRBJ2-2
clone size: .
V gene: TRBV24-1
CDR3 length: 15
CDR3 DNA: TGTGCCACCAGTGATTTGGCGGAGACCACCGGGGAGCTGTTTTTT
CDR3 protein: CATSDLAETTGELFF